The T cell receptor (beta chain) under discussion was sequenced for a study of PD-1 blockade in classical Hodgkin lymphoma (dated by TCRdb to about 2020). About the full investigation: Nivolumab dosing was 3 mg/kg intravenously every 2 weeks, continuing until either disease progression or unacceptable toxicity. To define a peripheral blood immune signature of response to PD-1 blockade in classical Hodgkin lymphoma, the study combined TCR beta sequencing with CyTOF. The study at large found these results: The study covered only a single clinical trial cohort, and the causes of the repertoire differences, possibly disease activity or prior therapy, were still not defined. Patients starting nivolumab less than 1 year after ASCT had lower diversity and were excluded from later analyses to avoid confounding by immune reconstitution. A significant rise by C4D1 was seen in CD4+ but not CD8+ TCR diversity (p=0.0027 vs p=0.16), with the rise being most apparent in complete responders (p=0.02). Trial patients with a complete response had baseline diversity similar to that of newly diagnosed patients, while partial responders and progressors had significantly lower diversity. Baseline TCR diversity was reported to be lower in newly diagnosed patients than in healthy donors, and even lower in relapsed/refractory patients.

Genomic DNA was extracted with the Qiagen DNeasy kit from unsorted PBMCs and from negatively selected CD4+ and CD8+ fractions. TCR beta CDR3 regions were subjected to amplification by immunoSEQ multiplex PCR with primers that anneal to V and J segments. A synthetic immune receptor repertoire was used to minimize amplification bias, and any residual bias was removed computationally once sequencing was done. In the original analysis: Repertoire diversity was quantified as the Shannon entropy index using custom Python scripts. Unsorted, CD4+ and CD8+ repertoires were analyzed separately, except for combined analyses in which CD4+ and CD8+ sequences were merged in silico. A clone counted as expanded when the clone's frequency after treatment rose at least 2-fold relative to C1D1, and clones undetected at baseline were given a pseudocount of 0.5. Clones with 0 or 1 copy at C1D1 were defined as singleton clones, while clones with 2 or more copies were defined as non-singleton clones. Clones expanded in unsorted samples were labelled as CD4+, CD8+ or unknown by matching protein sequences in sorted samples from the same patient. Wilcoxon tests on paired samples were used to test diversity changes from C1D1 to C4D1. TCRdb took over this immuneACCESS table, retaining in-frame rearrangements with V and J assigned. Such tables are incomplete; in checked studies, under half of the missing clones stem from an unresolved V gene, and the remainder is unexplained. V and J calls and clone size follow that table, whereas D and trimming were derived from the DNA. The sample records 15,000 to 20,000 clones, more than 75% of which are singletons. The biggest ten clones account for roughly 22% of the sample.

About this clone: What this receptor recognizes is not known. The sample holds no much larger clone one base away, and base qualities are not on file.

The CDR3 numbers 16 residues from cysteine through phenylalanine. Just the 48-base CDR3 DNA is kept, in frame starting at base 1. V loses 0 bases, J loses 2 bases, and the germline ends lie 11 bases apart. The germline V gene (reference sequence) specifies MNHNY as CDR1 and SVGAGI as CDR2. Read against the paper, the sample's time point label means: cycle 4 day 1 (C4D1), after 6 weeks of nivolumab. Every trial patient had relapsed after autologous stem cell transplantation, and cohorts A, B and C differed in prior brentuximab vedotin exposure. The trial cohort comprised more than 55 patients with relapsed/refractory classical Hodgkin lymphoma whose best overall responses were complete response, partial response or progressive disease. In the multi-cohort phase II CheckMate 205 trial, trial patients received single-agent nivolumab. An independent review committee assessed best overall response using the 2007 International Working Group response criteria. Trial PBMCs were collected just before the start of nivolumab (C1D1) and during therapy at cycle 2 day 1 and cycle 4 day 1. Peripheral blood was collected in 8 mL Vacutainer Cell Preparation Tubes, from which PBMCs were isolated by centrifugation and then cryopreserved.

The source of this sequence is a human donor with classical Hodgkin lymphoma. The sample in question was peripheral blood mononuclear cells (PBMCs), obtained before the fourth cycle of nivolumab. This sequence uses TRBV6-6 and TRBJ1-5, with a tentative D gene TRBD1 over 5 matching bases. The bases are TGTGCCAGCAGTTACTCGAACACGGGGGGCAATCAGCCCCAGCATTTT. The resulting protein is CASSYSNTGGNQPQHF.